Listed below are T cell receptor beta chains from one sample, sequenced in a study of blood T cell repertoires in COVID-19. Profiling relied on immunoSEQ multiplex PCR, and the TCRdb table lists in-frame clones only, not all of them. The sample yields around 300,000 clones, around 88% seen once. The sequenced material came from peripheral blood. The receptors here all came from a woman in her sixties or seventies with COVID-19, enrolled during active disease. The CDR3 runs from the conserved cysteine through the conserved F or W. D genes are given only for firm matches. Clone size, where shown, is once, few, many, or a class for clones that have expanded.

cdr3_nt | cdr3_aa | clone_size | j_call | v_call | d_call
TGTGCCAGCTCACCACCGGGGACTAGCGGGCAAAAAGAGACCCAGTACTTC | CASSPPGTSGQKETQYF | - | TRBJ2-5 | TRBV18 | TRBD2
TGTGCCAGCAGCGCCGGACAGGGGAACTATGGCTACACCTTC | CASSAGQGNYGYTF | - | TRBJ1-2 | TRBV9 | TRBD1
TGTGCCAGCAGCCCGGGACAGTCTATGGGCTACACCTTC | CASSPGQSMGYTF | - | TRBJ1-2 | TRBV27 | TRBD1
TGTGCCAGCAGTGAATACGATCGGGGAGGCTATGGCTACACCTTC | CASSEYDRGGYGYTF | - | TRBJ1-2 | TRBV25-1 | -
TGTGCCAGCAGTTACTCGGGGGGGGCCGATGAGCAGTTCTTC | CASSYSGGADEQFF | - | TRBJ2-1 | TRBV6-2/TRBV6-3 | -
TGTGCCAGCAGTTTAAGTTCAGGGGTCGGGGATACGCAGTATTTT | CASSLSSGVGDTQYF | - | TRBJ2-3 | TRBV27 | -
TGTGCCAGCAGTACTGCAACTAATGAAAAACTGTTTTTT | CASSTATNEKLFF | - | TRBJ1-4 | TRBV27 | -
TGTGCCAGAAGCTTGGATCGACGGGTAGCCTACGAGCAGTACTTC | CARSLDRRVAYEQYF | - | TRBJ2-7 | TRBV5-3 | -
TGTGCCAGCAGTTTATCCCCTAACAGGGCAGATCAGCCCCAGCATTTT | CASSLSPNRADQPQHF | - | TRBJ1-5 | TRBV28 | -
TGTGCCAGCAGTGGAGGCAGGGGCCCCTACAATGAGCAGTTCTTC | CASSGGRGPYNEQFF | - | TRBJ2-1 | TRBV2 | -
TGCAGCGTTCTCCGGGACAGGCCCTCTGGCTACACCTTC | CSVLRDRPSGYTF | few | TRBJ1-2 | TRBV29-1 | TRBD1
TGTGCCAGCAGCCAAGGGGGGACAGCTGGAAACACCATATATTTT | CASSQGGTAGNTIYF | - | TRBJ1-3 | TRBV3-1/TRBV3-2 | TRBD1
TGTGCCAGCACTCGAGGGTCGGCTACCTACGAGCAGTACTTC | CASTRGSATYEQYF | - | TRBJ2-7 | TRBV2 | -
TGTGCCAGCAGCTTAGAGCGACAGGGGTTATATGGCTACACCTTC | CASSLERQGLYGYTF | - | TRBJ1-2 | TRBV7-8 | TRBD1
TGTGCCAGCAGCTCGTTAGCGGGGATAGGAGATACGCAGTATTTT | CASSSLAGIGDTQYF | - | TRBJ2-3 | TRBV7-9 | TRBD2
TGTGCCAGCCGGACTAGCGGGGGGCTGTCGGCAGATACGCAGTATTTT | CASRTSGGLSADTQYF | - | TRBJ2-3 | TRBV7-9 | TRBD2
TGTGCCATCAGTTCCTCCCGTGGGGGGGACCAAGAGACCCAGTACTTC | CAISSSRGGDQETQYF | - | TRBJ2-5 | TRBV10-3 | TRBD2
TGTGCCAGCAGCGTAGAGGGGACAAATCAGCCCCAGCATTTT | CASSVEGTNQPQHF | - | TRBJ1-5 | TRBV9 | -
TGTGCCAGCAGCGCAGGGGCTGATGGCTACACCTTC | CASSAGADGYTF | once | TRBJ1-2 | TRBV9 | -
TGTGCCAGCAGCCCCTCGGGACAGGGATCTGTCGGGGAGCTGTTTTTT | CASSPSGQGSVGELFF | - | TRBJ2-2 | TRBV7-2 | TRBD1
TGTGCCAGCAGTTACGAGGGGGCGATCACAGATACGCAGTATTTT | CASSYEGAITDTQYF | - | TRBJ2-3 | TRBV6-5 | TRBD1
TGTGCCAGCAGGTCGGACAGGGGGGGTTCACCCCTCCACTTT | CASRSDRGGSPLHF | - | TRBJ1-6 | TRBV5-4 | TRBD1
TGCGCCAGCAGCCAAGACATAGGGGTGATTGGGGAAAAACTGTTTTTT | CASSQDIGVIGEKLFF | - | TRBJ1-4 | TRBV4-3 | -
TGTGCCTGGACCCCCTTTAACTCTGGAAACACCATATATTTT | CAWTPFNSGNTIYF | - | TRBJ1-3 | TRBV30 | -
TGTGCCAGCAGTCGAGGAACTAATGAAAAACTGTTTTTT | CASSRGTNEKLFF | - | TRBJ1-4 | TRBV6-5 | -
TGTGCCAGCAGCCAAGCCTCCGGGACAGGCTACAATGAGCAGTTCTTC | CASSQASGTGYNEQFF | - | TRBJ2-1 | TRBV4-2 | TRBD1
TGTGCCAGTAGTCCCAGGGTTTTCAACACTGAAGCTTTCTTT | CASSPRVFNTEAFF | - | TRBJ1-1 | TRBV19 | -
TGTGCCAGCAGTTTGGGGGACAGTAATCAGCCCCAGCATTTT | CASSLGDSNQPQHF | - | TRBJ1-5 | TRBV6-5 | TRBD1
TGTGCTAGTGGGATCACAGGGGACACTGAAGCTTTCTTT | CASGITGDTEAFF | - | TRBJ1-1 | TRBV12-5 | TRBD1
TGTGCCAGCTCACCCGGGACAGGGGCTGGAAACACCATATATTTT | CASSPGTGAGNTIYF | - | TRBJ1-3 | TRBV18 | TRBD1
- | CASSSSVSYGYTF | - | TRBJ1-2 | TRBV6-5 | -
TGTGCCACCAGTGAAGGACAGGGGGCTTCTGGGGCCAACGTCCTGACTTTC | CATSEGQGASGANVLTF | - | TRBJ2-6 | TRBV24-1 | TRBD1
TGTGCCAGTAGTATAGGAGGGCAAAAGAACACTGAAGCTTTCTTT | CASSIGGQKNTEAFF | - | TRBJ1-1 | TRBV19 | -
TGTGCCAGCAGTTTATCCCCCGGCAGGGGTCGGTTAGCAAACACTGAAGCTTTCTTT | CASSLSPGRGRLANTEAFF | few | TRBJ1-1 | TRBV27 | -
TGTGCCAGCAGCTTAAAATTTAGCGGGGCAGATACGCAGTATTTT | CASSLKFSGADTQYF | - | TRBJ2-3 | TRBV5-4 | TRBD2
TGCAGCGCCAGCATCGGACAGCCCACCGGGGAGCTGTTTTTT | CSASIGQPTGELFF | - | TRBJ2-2 | TRBV29-1 | -
TGTGCCAGCAGCAGCACGAGACTAGAAAACATTCAGTACTTC | CASSSTRLENIQYF | - | TRBJ2-4 | TRBV11-2 | -
TGTGCCAGCAGCCAAGCACAGGGGTTCGGTGGCTACACCTTC | CASSQAQGFGGYTF | - | TRBJ1-2 | TRBV7-2 | TRBD1
TGCGCCAGCAGCCAAGGGGACAGGGGGTCTGGAAACACCATATATTTT | CASSQGDRGSGNTIYF | - | TRBJ1-3 | TRBV4-3 | TRBD1
TGTGCCAGCAGCTTCAGGCTCAAGGCTTTCTTT | CASSFRLKAFF | - | TRBJ1-1 | TRBV7-9 | -
TGTGCCAGCAGCTTCGGGGAGACCCAGTACTTC | CASSFGETQYF | few | TRBJ2-5 | TRBV7-2 | -
TGTGCCAGTAGCCTGACACGGGACTCGAGCTCCTATAATTCACCCCTCCACTTT | CASSLTRDSSSYNSPLHF | few | TRBJ1-6 | TRBV19 | -
TGTGCCAGCAGTTTAGGAGCCGGTAACGAGCAGTACTTC | CASSLGAGNEQYF | - | TRBJ2-7 | TRBV27 | -
TGTGCCAGCAGCCTTGGAAACAGGGACTACAATGAGCAGTTCTTC | CASSLGNRDYNEQFF | - | TRBJ2-1 | TRBV7-9 | -
TGTGCCAGCAGGATACAGGGGAACACCGGGGAGCTGTTTTTT | CASRIQGNTGELFF | - | TRBJ2-2 | TRBV6-4 | -
TGTGCCAGCAGCTTAGTGAACCCCGGGACAGGTTATCCCTACGAGCAGTACTTC | CASSLVNPGTGYPYEQYF | - | TRBJ2-7 | TRBV7-8 | TRBD1
TGTGCCACCAGTGAAGGGAATGAGGGAGACTATGGCTACACCTTC | CATSEGNEGDYGYTF | - | TRBJ1-2 | TRBV24-1 | -
TGTGCCAGCAGTTTAGACAGGGGTCAGCCCCAGCATTTT | CASSLDRGQPQHF | - | TRBJ1-5 | TRBV12-3/TRBV12-4 | TRBD1
TGTGCCAGTAGTATCGGGGAAATTTGGAGCACAGATACGCAGTATTTT | CASSIGEIWSTDTQYF | - | TRBJ2-3 | TRBV19 | -
TGTGCCAGCAGCTTTATGTGGACAGGGGAAGACGAGCAGTACTTC | CASSFMWTGEDEQYF | - | TRBJ2-7 | TRBV7-8 | TRBD1
TGTGCCAGCAGTTATCCAGGGACTAAAACGCAGTATTTT | CASSYPGTKTQYF | - | TRBJ2-3 | TRBV28 | TRBD2
TGTGCCAGCAGCCAAAGGACTAGCGGGCCCTACGAGCAGTACTTC | CASSQRTSGPYEQYF | - | TRBJ2-7 | TRBV5-4 | TRBD2
TGTGCCAGCATGGGCTCCACAGATACGCAGTATTTT | CASMGSTDTQYF | - | TRBJ2-3 | TRBV12-3/TRBV12-4 | -
TGTGCCAGCACCCACGAGGGAAACACCATATATTTT | CASTHEGNTIYF | - | TRBJ1-3 | TRBV11-2 | -
TGCGCCAGCAGCCGCCGGTCGGTAGGGGATAACCAGCCCCAGCATTTT | CASSRRSVGDNQPQHF | - | TRBJ1-5 | TRBV4-1 | -